Presented here are 9 T cell receptor beta chains from one specimen sequenced in a study of human T cells and chemical hapten exposure. TCRdb independently ran MiXCR on the RACE reads; one entry per CDR3 protein. Of 350,000 to 400,000 distinct CDR3 sequences in the sample, approximately 5.1% were seen once. Time point defined: pre-sensitization, week 0. Treatment noted: therapeutic diphenylcyclopropenone sensitization with weekly scalp DPC. The sequenced sample was whole blood, obtained in connection with sensitization to the hapten diphenylcyclopropenone (DPC). The receptors were sampled from a woman in her 50s with alopecia areata. Some clones in this sample may be carry-over from other donors' samples.

This clonotype was counted many times. The J gene is TRBJ2-1, the V gene TRBV6-5, with TRBD2 identical over 11 bases. V shed 5 bases and J 5 bases; nucleotides not matched to a gene: 8. Germline values: CDR1 MNHEY, CDR2 SVGAGI. This CDR3 spans 16 amino acids. CDR3 sequence (DNA): TGTGCCAGCAGTCACCTAGCGGGAGGTAGAGACAATGAGCAGTTCTTC. Translated: CASSHLAGGRDNEQFF.

In its sample, this clonotype was seen many times. V and J are TRBV29-1 and TRBJ2-7; 8 nucleotides agree with TRBD1. The germline V gene has CDR1 SQVTM and CDR2 ANQGSEA. V gave up 4 bases and J gave up 5 bases; unmatched junction bases: 10. This CDR3 spans 14 amino acids. CDR3 loop: CSVAPRQGPNEQYF. CDR3 bases: TGCAGCGTTGCTCCCAGACAGGGGCCCAACGAGCAGTACTTC.

The V and J genes are TRBV3-1 and TRBJ2-1; possibly TRBD1 or TRBD2 for D (5 bases each). The CDR3 runs 14 residues. Germline CDR1 LGHDT, CDR2 YNNKEL (reference sequence). V lost 4 bases to trimming and J lost 5 bases, with 12 bases between them. In DNA form, the CDR3 reads TGTGCCAGCAGCCCTCGGGACCGCCACAATGAGCAGTTCTTC. This codes for CASSPRDRHNEQFF.

Ten or more counts support this clonotype. The chain couples TRBV7-9 to TRBJ2-7; 8 positions match TRBD1. From germline, CDR1 is SEHNR and CDR2 FQNEAQ (reference sequence). The CDR3 runs to 14 residues. V dropped 5 bases and J dropped 3; count of bases not matched to a gene: 6. This CDR3 reads CASSPGQGIYEQYF. The CDR3 bases are TGTGCCAGCAGCCCCGGACAGGGAATCTACGAGCAGTACTTC.

V is TRBV7-2 and J is TRBJ1-2, with 7 bases that match TRBD1. Germline V gene data show CDR1 as SGHTA and CDR2 as FQGNSA. Trimming at V came to 4 bases and at J to 7 bases, leaving 9 bases not matched to a gene. The CDR3 runs to 14 residues. The CDR3 sequence is CASSSTGALSGYTF. DNA for the CDR3: TGTGCCAGCAGCTCAACAGGGGCCCTATCTGGCTACACCTTC.

This clonotype was picked up many times. V and J are TRBV6-4 and TRBJ2-3; 8 bases are a match to TRBD1. The germline V gene has CDR1 MRHNA and CDR2 SNTAGT. This CDR3 spans 15 amino acids. The trim removed 3 bases at V and 5 bases at J, leaving 7 bases unmatched. CDR3 sequence (DNA): TGTGCCAGCAGTGAACGTCAGGGGGCGGGAGATACGCAGTATTTT. This gives the protein CASSERQGAGDTQYF.

In this sample, this clonotype turned up many times. The chain combines TRBV18 with TRBJ1-5, with D possibly being TRBD1 (6 bases). Germline loops: CDR1 KGHSH, CDR2 LQKENI. Deletions cut 5 bases from V and 4 bases from J, with 9 bases between. The CDR3 loop spans 13 amino acids. The CDR3 loop is CASSIDRNQPQHF. The DNA of the CDR3 is TGTGCCAGCTCAATCGACAGGAATCAGCCCCAGCATTTT.

This clonotype turned up a few times. This sequence joins TRBV3-1 and TRBJ2-7; 7 bases fit TRBD2. The CDR3 spans 14 residues. Germline V gene sequence: CDR1 LGHDT, CDR2 YNNKEL (reference sequence). V lost 1 base, J lost 5 bases, and 5 bases stayed unmatched. The CDR3 loop reads CASSQVLAANEQYF. As DNA, the CDR3 is TGTGCCAGCAGCCAAGTCCTAGCGGCGAACGAGCAGTACTTC.

This clonotype came up many times. This chain joins TRBV7-9 and TRBJ2-7; weak D call: TRBD1 (6 bases). This CDR3 comprises 12 residues. Germline CDR1 and CDR2: SEHNR and FQNEAQ (reference sequence). V gave up 2 bases and J gave up 4 bases, with 6 bases separating them. The CDR3 is CASSLRGYEQYF. CDR3 DNA: TGTGCCAGCAGCTTAAGGGGGTACGAGCAGTACTTC.